The clone carrying this T cell receptor beta chain was observed a single time. Its antigen is not identified. Per germline, CDR1 SGHTA and CDR2 FQGNSA. The CDR3 contains 13 residues. The ends were cut back, 5 bases at V and 3 bases at J, with 11 bases in the middle. This entry comes from a study of T cell responses to AZD1222 COVID-19 vaccine. Findings of the study overall: Only a handful of people who got AZD1222 tested seropositive at baseline.

Clones were read by immunoSEQ multiplex PCR, and TCRdb kept only the in-frame ones, dropping some. Found here are fewer than 250,000 clones, 85% to 95% of them singletons; the top ten hold roughly 1.4%. The starting material was peripheral blood, obtained on day 0 of AZD1222 vaccination. This clonotype was obtained from an adult in good health. The chain joins TRBV7-2 to TRBJ2-7; D call uncertain. As DNA, the CDR3 is TGTGCCAGCAGCACCAGGACGGACTACGAGCAGTACTTC. Amino acid sequence: CASSTRTDYEQYF. Full variable domain (remainder filled in from reference TRBV7-2 and TRBJ2-7): GAGVSQSPSNKVTEKGKDVELRCDPISGHTALYWYRQSLGQGLEFLIYFQGNSAPDKSGLPSDRFSAERTGGSVSTLTIQRTQQEDSAVYLCASSTRTDYEQYFGPGTRLTVT.